Shown below are 7 T cell receptor beta chains from a single sample sequenced in a study of T cell responses to AZD1222 COVID-19 vaccine. The table came from immunoSEQ multiplex PCR; TCRdb's copy has only in-frame clones and leaves some out. Among roughly 200,000 clones listed, around 88% were seen once. Sequencing was performed on peripheral blood, taken on day 0 of AZD1222 vaccination. The origin of the receptors is an adult in good health.

This chain joins TRBV2 and TRBJ1-2, with D hard to call. Germline loops: CDR1 SNHLY, CDR2 FYNNEI. V was pared by 2 bases and J by 8 bases, with 6 bases between. CDR3 length: 11 amino acids. The CDR3 region is CASSEQFGYTF. The CDR3 DNA sequence: TGTGCCAGCAGTGAACAGTTCGGCTACACCTTC.

The chain uses TRBV7-8 and TRBJ2-3, with TRBD2 matching over 9 bases. There are 17 residues in the CDR3. Germline V gives CDR1 SGHVS, CDR2 FQNEAQ. V was pared by 0 bases and J by 2 bases, with 6 bases of the junction left unmatched. The CDR3 loop reads CASSLAASGEFTDTQYF. CDR3 DNA sequence: TGTGCCAGCAGCTTAGCGGCTAGCGGGGAATTCACAGATACGCAGTATTTT. The full variable domain, in which reference TRBV7-8 and TRBJ2-3 provide the parts outside the CDR3, is GAGVSQSPRYKVAKRGQDVALRCDPISGHVSLFWYQQALGQGPEFLTYFQNEAQLDKSGLPSDRFFAERPEGSVSTLKIQRTQQEDSAVYLCASSLAASGEFTDTQYFGPGTRLTVL.

The J gene is TRBJ1-1, the V gene TRBV5-5, with D possibly TRBD1 on 5 matching bases. Germline V CDR1 and CDR2: SGHKS, YYEKEE (reference sequence). With 1 base removed from V and 4 bases from J, the gap between germline ends came to 8 bases. CDR3 length: 13 amino acids. The CDR3 nucleotides are TGTGCCAGCAGCTTGCGGGGCCCCACTGAAGCTTTCTTT. It is translated as CASSLRGPTEAFF.

The CDR3 region has the DNA TGTGCTAGTGGTTTGGACAGGGGCTTCTATGGCTACACCTTC. Translating it yields CASGLDRGFYGYTF. The chain links TRBV12-5 to TRBJ1-2, with 7 bases aligning to TRBD1. J was trimmed by 4 bases and V by 1 base; bases with no gene match: 3. From germline, CDR1 is LGHNT and CDR2 FRNRAP. This CDR3 spans 14 amino acids.

This chain links TRBV4-3 with TRBJ1-4; TRBD1 aligns across 7 bases. Germline lookup yields CDR1 LGHNA and CDR2 YSLEER. J was trimmed by 7 bases and V by 3 bases; bases with no gene match: 8. This CDR3 has 15 residues. The CDR3 sequence is CASSQTGTAFEKLFF. For the CDR3, the DNA is TGCGCCAGCAGCCAGACCGGGACAGCGTTTGAAAAACTGTTTTTT.

The chain combines TRBV29-1 with TRBJ1-4; D gene uncertain. Between the trimmed V and J ends, which lost 5 bases and 0 bases, there was a span of 7 bases. The CDR3 spans 13 residues. The germline gives CDR1 SQVTM, CDR2 ANQGSEA. The CDR3 sequence is CSVYISTNEKLFF. CDR3 DNA sequence: TGCAGCGTTTATATATCAACTAATGAAAAACTGTTTTTT.

The chain has TRBV18 and TRBJ2-1, with TRBD2 as a possible D gene (6 bases). Trimming stripped 0 bases from V and 8 bases from J, with 17 bases between. Germline CDR1 KGHSH, CDR2 LQKENI. This CDR3 is built from 16 residues. CDR3 loop: CASSPPTSRVADEQFF. In DNA form, the CDR3 reads TGTGCCAGCTCACCACCTACTAGCAGGGTCGCCGATGAGCAGTTCTTC.